The rows below give T cell receptor beta chains drawn from one sample of a study of blood T cell repertoires in COVID-19. Assay: immunoSEQ multiplex PCR; the TCRdb copy retains only in-frame clones and omits some. This sample has roughly 35,000 clones, with roughly 85% found just once. The specimen was peripheral blood. The receptors derive from a human donor with acute or convalescent COVID-19. The donor label of this sample is uncertain. CDR3s include the opening cysteine and the closing phenylalanine or tryptophan. D genes are given only for firm matches. Some rows have no size entry. The others give once, few or many, or a class for an expanded clone.

j_call,v_call,clone_size,d_call,cdr3_nt,cdr3_aa
TRBJ1-1,TRBV3-1/TRBV3-2,NA,NA,TGTGCCAGCAGCCAACCGGACAGAAACACTGAAGCTTTCTTT,CASSQPDRNTEAFF
TRBJ1-1,TRBV18,NA,TRBD1,TGTGCCAGCTCATCCGACAGGGGGCAATTGAACACTGAAGCTTTCTTT,CASSSDRGQLNTEAFF
TRBJ2-5,TRBV7-2,NA,NA,TGTGCCAGCAGCTTGTCAGGTAGAGAGACCCAGTACTTC,CASSLSGRETQYF
TRBJ2-5,TRBV5-1,NA,NA,TGCGCCAGCAGCTTAGGTGGAGGAGAGACCCAGTACTTC,CASSLGGGETQYF
TRBJ2-3,TRBV10-3,NA,TRBD2,TGTGCCATCAGGACTAGCGGGACCACAGATACGCAGTATTTT,CAIRTSGTTDTQYF
TRBJ2-1,TRBV3-1/TRBV3-2,NA,TRBD1,TGTGCCAGCAGCCAAGCGCCGGGACAGGGGGCGAATGAGCAGTTCTTC,CASSQAPGQGANEQFF
TRBJ2-1,TRBV4-2,NA,TRBD2,TGTGCCAGCAGCCAAGATAGAACGGCGGGGGGTGAGCAGTTCTTC,CASSQDRTAGGEQFF
TRBJ2-1,TRBV6-6,NA,TRBD1,TGTGCCAGCAGTTATGGACAGGCATCCTACAATGAGCAGTTCTTC,CASSYGQASYNEQFF
TRBJ1-1,TRBV5-4,NA,NA,TGTGCCAGCAGCTTCGATGACAGTTACACTGAAGCTTTCTTT,CASSFDDSYTEAFF
TRBJ2-1,TRBV6-5,NA,NA,TGTGCCAGCAGTTACTGGCAGGGGTCCTACAATGAGCAGTTCTTC,CASSYWQGSYNEQFF
TRBJ2-1,TRBV10-3,medium-sized,NA,TGTGCCATCAGTGACCGAGGGAGCTCCTACAATGAGCAGTTCTTC,CAISDRGSSYNEQFF
TRBJ1-5,TRBV4-3,NA,NA,TGCGCCAGCAGCCAAGACATGATTGGGGGACTCTCAAATCAGCCCCAGCATTTT,CASSQDMIGGLSNQPQHF
TRBJ2-1,TRBV10-2,NA,TRBD1,TGCGCCAGCAGTGAGGGGGACAGGGGGCACGGTGAGCAGTTCTTC,CASSEGDRGHGEQFF
TRBJ1-1,TRBV30,NA,TRBD1,TGTGCCTGGAGTGTCACAGGGGGTGAGACTGAAGCTTTCTTT,CAWSVTGGETEAFF
TRBJ1-6,TRBV19,NA,NA,TGTGCCAGTACTATGGGGGGTACGGGAAATTCACCCCTCCACTTT,CASTMGGTGNSPLHF
TRBJ1-1,TRBV12-5,NA,NA,TGTGCTAGTGGTTTGGCAATGAACACTGAAGCTTTCTTT,CASGLAMNTEAFF
TRBJ2-7,TRBV5-6,NA,NA,TGTGCCAGCAGCTTCAGGCTCCAGTTTGGTGGCTCCTACGAGCAGTACTTC,CASSFRLQFGGSYEQYF
TRBJ2-3,TRBV4-3,once,TRBD1,TGCGCCAGCAGCCAAAAGACAGGGTGGGGCCCTAGCACAGATACGCAGTATTTT,CASSQKTGWGPSTDTQYF
TRBJ1-1,TRBV11-3,NA,NA,TGTGCCAGCAGGAAGAGGGTGATGAACACTGAAGCTTTCTTT,CASRKRVMNTEAFF
TRBJ2-7,TRBV4-3,NA,NA,TGCGCCAGCAGCCAAGTGTGGCGGGGAACCTACGAGCAGTACTTC,CASSQVWRGTYEQYF
TRBJ1-2,TRBV7-2,few,TRBD1,TGTGCCAGCAGCTTAGGACAGGGGTATGGCTACACCTTC,CASSLGQGYGYTF
TRBJ2-7,TRBV6-5,NA,TRBD2,TGTGCCAGCAGTTACTCGGGGAGGGCCTTTTACGAGCAGTACTTC,CASSYSGRAFYEQYF
TRBJ1-5,TRBV6-2/TRBV6-3,NA,TRBD1,TGTGCCAGCAGTTATCGAGTGGGGACAGGCAATCAGCCCCAGCATTTT,CASSYRVGTGNQPQHF
TRBJ1-2,TRBV18,NA,NA,TGTGCCAGCTCACCATTGTTCCAGATTAACTATGGCTACACCTTC,CASSPLFQINYGYTF
TRBJ2-2,TRBV28,NA,NA,TGTGCCAGCAGTTCCGGGGGTGCAGCCTACACCGGGGAGCTGTTTTTT,CASSSGGAAYTGELFF
TRBJ1-2,TRBV12-3/TRBV12-4,NA,TRBD1,TGTGCCAGCAGTACAGGGGTTAGTGGCTACACCTTC,CASSTGVSGYTF
TRBJ1-2,TRBV28,NA,NA,TGTGCCAGCAGTTCGGTGAAAAGTGGGGGGGCCGGCTATGGCTACACCTTC,CASSSVKSGGAGYGYTF
TRBJ2-3,TRBV19,NA,TRBD1,TGTGCCAGTAGTAGACAGGGGCCAGATACGCAGTATTTT,CASSRQGPDTQYF
TRBJ2-3,TRBV5-1,NA,TRBD1,TGCGCCAGCAGCTTGGGACAGGGATCAGATACGCAGTATTTT,CASSLGQGSDTQYF
TRBJ2-7,TRBV27,NA,NA,TGTGCCAGCAGTTTAAGTCCAGGGTTTACTGTAGACGAGCAGTACTTC,CASSLSPGFTVDEQYF
TRBJ2-5,TRBV10-3,NA,NA,TGTGCCATCAGTGCAGGGGCTGCCCAAGAGACCCAGTACTTC,CAISAGAAQETQYF
TRBJ1-4,TRBV7-9,NA,NA,TGTGCCAGCAGCTTAGTGGCACTAAATGAAAAACTGTTTTTT,CASSLVALNEKLFF
TRBJ1-3,TRBV3-1/TRBV3-2,NA,TRBD1,TGTGCCAGCAGGGACAGGGACTCTGGAAACACCATATATTTT,CASRDRDSGNTIYF